This T cell receptor beta chain was identified in a study of blood T cell repertoires in COVID-19. Study information: Acute and convalescent COVID-19 samples came from the United States, Italy and Spain.

Libraries were prepared by immunoSEQ multiplex PCR; TCRdb keeps only in-frame clonotypes and omits some of them. The sample lists roughly 100,000 clones, roughly 76% occurring once. J gave up 2 bases and V 5 bases, and 14 bases lay outside the gene matches. This CDR3 contains 17 residues. From germline, CDR1 is MDHEN and CDR2 SYDVKM. The chain combines TRBV28 with TRBJ2-7, with 8 bases that match TRBD2. The sequence was obtained from a woman in her 70s with acute or convalescent COVID-19. The sample consisted of peripheral blood. CDR3 sequence: CASSLDLSGRQTYEQYF. Written as DNA, the CDR3 is TGTGCCAGCAGTCTGGACCTAAGCGGGAGACAAACCTACGAGCAGTACTTC.